This TCR beta chain was documented in a study of blood T cells in healthy people across ages. Findings of the study overall: Strong correlation existed between TCR beta diversity and naive T cell percentage.

With 3 bases clipped from V and 3 bases from J, the junction kept 3 bases outside the gene matches. Germline values: CDR1 PRHDT, CDR2 FYEKMQ (reference sequence). The CDR3 loop spans 14 amino acids. On this clonotype itself: Its antigen is unidentified.

Peripheral blood samples of 9 to 10 milliliters were drawn from each donor. Combining a sample-barcoded 5' primer with a J-beta primer mix, a second PCR ran for about 6 to 11 cycles. Using its own MiXCR run on the 5' RACE reads, TCRdb lists one record per CDR3 protein. The data contain around 1.5 million distinct CDR3 sequences, 42% of them seen just once; the ten biggest clones take up 7% to 9%. The sample comprised blood. The chain has TRBV13 and TRBJ2-3; 7 nucleotides agree with TRBD2. The TCR comes from a woman aged 18-29 years in good health. Written as DNA, the CDR3 is TGTGCCAGCAGCTTCTGGGGGGGGACAGATACGCAGTATTTT. It is translated as CASSFWGGTDTQYF.